This T cell receptor beta chain derives from a study of T cell responses to AZD1222 COVID-19 vaccine. Measured with immunoSEQ multiplex PCR; TCRdb has only the in-frame clones, and not every one. Counted here are 100,000 to 120,000 clones, about 94% occurring once; the ten biggest clones make up 2.5% to 3%. The analysis combined second doses at about 4 or about 12 weeks. This receptor was identified in an adult who received the AZD1222 COVID-19 vaccine. Sequences were derived from peripheral blood, sampled 28 days after the second AZD1222 dose.

The CDR3 protein is CASSAEGSALNEQFF. CDR3 bases: TGTGCCAGCAGCGCCGAAGGGAGCGCACTTAATGAGCAGTTCTTC. The V call is TRBV5-5, the J call TRBJ2-1; a weak D match, TRBD2 (5 bases). In germline, CDR1 is SGHKS, CDR2 YYEKEE (reference sequence). The CDR3 sequence is 15 residues long. V dropped 4 bases and J dropped 7 bases, with 18 bases sitting between them.